The present TCR beta chain was sequenced within a study of T cells in Graves' hyperthyroidism and ophthalmopathy. Study-wide points: Clonotypes that were expanded in thyroid above 0.001 mostly appeared in blood too.

Participants, patients aged 18 to 65, had newly diagnosed hyperthyroidism with a duration under 2 months. The diagnostic basis comprised clinical symptoms, serum thyroxine and TRAb, thyroid ultrasound and orbital computed tomography. The table lists this clonotype with a few counts. Its specificity is not known. Amplified TCR beta CDR3 regions came from RNA transcripts. HTBI primers were employed in a first-round RT-PCR of the TCR CDR3. MiXCR was run by TCRdb on the multiplex PCR reads, yielding one entry per CDR3 protein. Of hundreds of thousands of distinct CDR3 sequences in the sample, 15% to 20% were seen once. The receptor was isolated from a young woman with Graves' hyperthyroidism. The specimen sequenced was blood.

CDR3 coding DNA: TGTGCCAGCAGCTTAGCCCGGATACCACCAAAGCCCAATCAGCCCCAGCATTTT. Encoded protein: CASSLARIPPKPNQPQHF. The chain combines TRBV7-9 with TRBJ1-5, with D hard to call. The CDR3 totals 18 residues. V shed 0 bases and J shed 3 bases, with 18 bases lying between them. CDR1 is SEHNR and CDR2 is FQNEAQ in the germline V gene (reference sequence). Variable domain in full (rest from reference TRBV7-9 and TRBJ1-5): DTGVSQNPRHKITKRGQNVTFRCDPISEHNRLYWYRQTLGQGPEFLTYFQNEAQLEKSRLLSDRFSAERPKGSFSTLEIQRTEQGDSAMYLCASSLARIPPKPNQPQHFGDGTRLSIL.